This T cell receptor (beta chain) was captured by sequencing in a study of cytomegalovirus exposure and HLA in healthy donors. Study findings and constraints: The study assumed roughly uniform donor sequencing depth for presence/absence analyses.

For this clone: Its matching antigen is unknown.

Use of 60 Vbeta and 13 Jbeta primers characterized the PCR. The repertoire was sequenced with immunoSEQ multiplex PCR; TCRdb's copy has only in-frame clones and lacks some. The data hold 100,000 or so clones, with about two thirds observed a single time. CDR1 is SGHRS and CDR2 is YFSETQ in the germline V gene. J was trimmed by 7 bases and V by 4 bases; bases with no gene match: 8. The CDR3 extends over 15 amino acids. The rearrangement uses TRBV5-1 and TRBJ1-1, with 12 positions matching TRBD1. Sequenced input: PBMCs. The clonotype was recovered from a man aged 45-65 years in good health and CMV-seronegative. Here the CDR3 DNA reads TGCGCCAGCAGCACTGGGACAGGGGGCGCTTATGAAGCTTTCTTT. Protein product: CASSTGTGGAYEAFF.